Below are 24 T cell receptor beta chains sequenced from a single sample in a study of human T cells and chemical hapten exposure (dated by TCRdb to the early 2020s). Per the publication, the time point label means: patch test 3, about 24 weeks after DPC sensitization. The treatment or condition label, as the study defines it: therapeutic diphenylcyclopropenone sensitization with weekly scalp DPC. The library was obtained by RACE. The reads were generated on a NextSeq 500. TCRdb trimmed public reads at Q25 via fastp, called clones via MiXCR and kept in-frame beta chains. Rows merge per CDR3 protein into single entries with the most common DNA and genes. Counted in this sample were about 200,000 distinct CDR3 sequences; approximately 24% of them appeared once. The top ten hold approximately 2.3% of the sample. The sample in question was whole blood, obtained in connection with sensitization to the hapten diphenylcyclopropenone (DPC). The receptors come from a woman aged 35 to 49 with alopecia areata. Some clones in this sample may be carry-over from other donors' samples.

The chain couples TRBV7-8 to TRBJ2-5; D is perhaps TRBD2 (6 bases). V lost 1 base to trimming and J lost 7 bases, with 10 bases between them. CDR1 and CDR2 from the germline V gene are SGHVS and FQNEAQ. This CDR3 has 13 residues. The CDR3 DNA reads as TGTGCCAGCAGCTTAGGGGAGGCGGTGACCCAGTACTTC. It specifies CASSLGEAVTQYF.

This CDR3 reads CSAREGTGGSGYTF. In nucleotides, the CDR3 is TGCAGTGCTAGAGAAGGGACAGGGGGTAGTGGCTACACCTTC. The chain carries TRBV20-1 and TRBJ1-2, with 11 bases identical to TRBD1. The CDR3 consists of 14 residues. CDR1 is DFQATT, CDR2 SNEGSKA, per germline (reference sequence). Trimming cost V 0 bases and J 7 bases; bases outside gene matches: 4.

The chain carries TRBV7-9 and TRBJ1-1, with D uncertain. The germline CDR1 and CDR2 sequences are SEHNR and FQNEAQ (reference sequence). The CDR3 is made up of 13 amino acids. Trimming took off 5 bases at V and 4 bases at J, with 11 bases between the two ends. This CDR3 is CASSGPMGTEAFF. The CDR3 nucleotides read TGTGCCAGCAGCGGACCCATGGGCACTGAAGCTTTCTTT. The variable domain in full, with the rest retrieved from reference TRBV7-9 and TRBJ1-1, is DTGVSQNPRHKITKRGQNVTFRCDPISEHNRLYWYRQTLGQGPEFLTYFQNEAQLEKSRLLSDRFSAERPKGSFSTLEIQRTEQGDSAMYLCASSGPMGTEAFFGQGTRLTVV.

This clonotype showed up many times. The chain joins TRBV6-2 or TRBV6-3 to TRBJ2-3; D gene unclear. V was cut by 0 bases and J by 6 bases, with 4 bases left in between. CDR3 length: 12 residues. The germline V gene has CDR1 MNHEY and CDR2 SVGEGT. The CDR3 DNA is TGTGCCAGCAGTTACTCGAAGGATACGCAGTATTTT. Its protein is CASSYSKDTQYF.

This clonotype was picked up a small number of times. The V call is TRBV6-6, the J call TRBJ2-2; 8 bases match TRBD2. The trim removed 1 base at V and 3 bases at J, leaving 19 bases unmatched. This CDR3 comprises 21 residues. Per the germline V gene, CDR1 is MNHNY and CDR2 is SVGAGI (reference sequence). The CDR3 loop reads CASSYFLTRTSRTQYTGELFF. The DNA of the CDR3 is TGTGCCAGCAGTTACTTCCTCACTCGGACTAGCAGAACACAGTACACCGGGGAGCTGTTTTTT.

The rearrangement links TRBV12-3 or TRBV12-4 to TRBJ2-3; 7 bases line up with TRBD2. CDR3 length: 14 residues. The junction had 6 bases not matched to a gene; V was cut back by 3 bases and J by 6 bases. Written as DNA, the CDR3 is TGTGCCAGCAGTTTCCAGACTAGCAGGGATACGCAGTATTTT. This gives the protein CASSFQTSRDTQYF.

Only a few counts were recorded for this clonotype. This chain joins TRBV5-1 and TRBJ2-2; 10 bases agree with TRBD1. Germline CDR1 and CDR2: SGHRS and YFSETQ. The ends lost 3 bases at V and 5 bases at J; junction bases unmatched: 7. The CDR3 consists of 16 residues. This CDR3 is CASSWGQGSGTGELFF. The CDR3 DNA follows: TGCGCCAGCAGCTGGGGACAGGGGTCAGGTACCGGGGAGCTGTTTTTT. Using reference TRBV5-1 and TRBJ2-2 for the parts outside the CDR3, the full variable domain is KAGVTQTPRYLIKTRGQQVTLSCSPISGHRSVSWYQQTPGQGLQFLFEYFSETQRNKGNFPGRFSGRQFSNSRSEMNVSTLELGDSALYLCASSWGQGSGTGELFFGEGSRLTVL.

The chain carries TRBV29-1 and TRBJ1-2; D unclear. The V gene lost 3 bases and the J gene lost 4 bases, with 12 bases spanning the gap. The V gene's germline CDR1 is SQVTM and CDR2 ANQGSEA. This CDR3 is built from 13 residues. Written as DNA, the CDR3 is TGCAGCGTTGATCCTTCAGTGAGCTATGGCTACACCTTC. This codes for CSVDPSVSYGYTF.

The chain couples TRBV7-2 to TRBJ2-1, with 10 nucleotides matching TRBD2. Trimming at V came to 5 bases and at J to 3 bases, leaving 16 bases not matched to a gene. The CDR3 is made up of 19 amino acids. CDR1 is SGHTA, CDR2 FQGNSA, per germline. This CDR3 is CASSPLLAGADHYYNEQFF. CDR3 nucleotides: TGTGCCAGCAGCCCGCTTCTAGCGGGAGCCGATCATTACTACAATGAGCAGTTCTTC.

In its sample, this clonotype was seen a few times. V gene TRBV7-2 combines with J gene TRBJ1-4; D call uncertain. Germline assignment: CDR1 SGHTA and CDR2 FQGNSA. This CDR3 is 15 amino acids long. The germline V and J ends were trimmed by 2 bases and 0 bases, with 7 bases remaining between them. The CDR3: CASSLRPATNEKLFF. The CDR3 DNA is TGTGCCAGCAGCTTACGTCCAGCAACTAATGAAAAACTGTTTTTT.

V gene TRBV4-1 combines with J gene TRBJ1-1; the match to TRBD1 covers 7 bases. This CDR3 is 16 amino acids long. Germline-derived CDR1 and CDR2 are MGHRA and YSYEKL. Trimming took 2 bases from V and 3 from J; bases not matched to a gene: 9. Here the CDR3 reads CASSQIVTGTDTEAFF. CDR3 nucleotides: TGCGCCAGCAGCCAAATAGTCACCGGGACAGACACTGAAGCTTTCTTT.

This clonotype was seen at least ten times. This chain connects TRBV6-6 to TRBJ2-2; 7 nucleotides align to TRBD1. The CDR3 contains 17 residues. V trimming: 5 bases; J trimming: 2 bases; junction bases outside the gene matches: 11. From germline, CDR1 is MNHNY and CDR2 SVGAGI (reference sequence). CDR3 nucleotides: TGTGCCAGCAGTCTGACCTTGGGACAGATTAACACCGGGGAGCTGTTTTTT. Its protein product is CASSLTLGQINTGELFF.

This clonotype turned up a few times. This chain joins TRBV3-1 and TRBJ2-3, with D maybe TRBD2 (6 bases). CDR3 length: 14 residues. The V gene lost 5 bases and the J gene lost 5 bases, with 14 bases spanning the gap. In germline, CDR1 is LGHDT, CDR2 YNNKEL (reference sequence). This CDR3 is CASSLAEKGDTQYF. In nucleotides, the CDR3 is TGTGCCAGCAGCTTAGCGGAGAAAGGAGATACGCAGTATTTT.

V gene TRBV7-2 combines with J gene TRBJ1-3; tentatively, D is TRBD1 (6 bases). Per the germline V gene, CDR1 is SGHTA and CDR2 is FQGNSA. This CDR3 contains 17 residues. The germline V and J ends were trimmed by 4 bases and 3 bases, with 19 bases remaining between them. The CDR3 DNA is TGTGCCAGCAGCTCCCCACTGACAGGCTCGATTGGAAACACCATATATTTT. Translation: CASSSPLTGSIGNTIYF.

This chain connects TRBV27 to TRBJ2-7; possible D gene TRBD1, 6 bases. V shed 2 bases and J shed 0 bases, with 8 bases lying between them. The CDR3 has 14 amino acids. Germline assignment: CDR1 MNHEY and CDR2 SMNVEV (reference sequence). CDR3: CASSLDRSSYEQYF. CDR3 nucleotide sequence: TGTGCCAGCAGTTTAGACAGGAGCTCCTACGAGCAGTACTTC.

In this sample, this clonotype turned up a few times. The V call is TRBV5-1, the J call TRBJ2-1; D gene uncertain. In germline, CDR1 is SGHRS, CDR2 YFSETQ. This CDR3 region has 15 residues. The germline V and J ends were trimmed by 4 bases and 1 base, with 12 bases remaining between them. This chain's CDR3 is CASSPSSSSYNEQFF. DNA for the CDR3: TGCGCCAGCAGCCCTAGTAGCAGTTCCTACAATGAGCAGTTCTTC.

This chain uses TRBV10-3 with TRBJ2-7; TRBD2 matches at 8 bases. V gave up 8 bases and J gave up 4 bases; unmatched junction bases: 13. The germline gives CDR1 ENHRY, CDR2 SYGVKD. This CDR3 is built from 15 residues. In DNA form, the CDR3 reads TGTGCCATCGCACGGGAGGGGGGGCTCCCGTACGAGCAGTACTTC. This translates into CAIAREGGLPYEQYF.

This clonotype was observed a handful of times. The genes are TRBV29-1 and TRBJ2-3; weak D call: TRBD1 (6 bases). Deletions cut 3 bases from V and 0 bases from J, with 10 bases between. The CDR3 is made up of 14 amino acids. Germline V CDR1 and CDR2: SQVTM, ANQGSEA. The DNA of the CDR3 is TGCAGCGTTGAGACAGGTTTTAGCACAGATACGCAGTATTTT. It encodes CSVETGFSTDTQYF.

This clonotype was detected a few times. The chain joins TRBV27 to TRBJ1-1; D not resolved. Trimming took 4 bases from V and 1 from J, leaving 7 bases between them. Germline CDR1 and CDR2: MNHEY and SMNVEV (reference sequence). The CDR3 extends over 13 amino acids. The CDR3 here is CASSYTPNTEAFF. CDR3 DNA sequence: TGTGCCAGCAGTTATACACCGAACACTGAAGCTTTCTTT.

This clonotype has only a few counts. The V gene is TRBV29-1, the J gene TRBJ1-5; 7 nucleotides align to TRBD1. Unmatched junction bases numbered 7, after V lost 5 bases and J lost 3 bases. CDR3 size: 14 residues. Germline values: CDR1 SQVTM, CDR2 ANQGSEA. The CDR3 DNA reads TGCAGCGTTCTCTCTGGACAGGCCAATCAGCCCCAGCATTTT. Translating gives CSVLSGQANQPQHF.

This clonotype was counted between two and nine times. In nucleotides, the CDR3 is TGTGCCAGCTCACAGGGGGATAACACTGAAGCTTTCTTT. Translated, it gives CASSQGDNTEAFF. This sequence joins TRBV18 and TRBJ1-1, with a weak D call TRBD1 (6 bases). Germline loops: CDR1 KGHSH, CDR2 LQKENI. V lost 4 bases and J lost 2, with 8 bases in between. This CDR3 has 13 residues.

The V gene is TRBV29-1, the J gene TRBJ1-2, with 8 nucleotides matching TRBD1. Trimming took 6 bases from V and 4 from J; bases not matched to a gene: 4. Looked up from germline, CDR1 is SQVTM and CDR2 is ANQGSEA. The CDR3 totals 12 residues. CDR3 in amino acids: CSVAGQGYGYTF. The CDR3 nucleotides read TGCAGCGTCGCCGGACAGGGCTATGGCTACACCTTC.

This clonotype was recorded a few times. The rearrangement uses TRBV4-1 and TRBJ2-3; D call uncertain. Germline-derived CDR1 and CDR2 are MGHRA and YSYEKL. The CDR3 sequence is 16 residues long. Trimming removed 4 bases from V and 4 bases from J, with 18 bases in between. CDR3 sequence (DNA): TGCGCCAGCAGCCTGACATGGGCTCTCGTCTCAGATACGCAGTATTTT. Its translation: CASSLTWALVSDTQYF.

The genes are TRBV9 and TRBJ2-5, with 11 bases lining up with TRBD2. V trimming: 4 bases; J trimming: 3 bases; junction bases outside the gene matches: 5. Germline lookup yields CDR1 SGDLS and CDR2 YYNGEE. The CDR3 contains 15 residues. The CDR3, as DNA: TGTGCCAGCAGCCCGGGACTAGCGGAGGAAGAGACCCAGTACTTC. Its protein is CASSPGLAEEETQYF.